These T cell receptor beta chains were read from a single sample in a study of cytomegalovirus exposure and HLA in healthy donors. Clones were read by immunoSEQ multiplex PCR, and TCRdb kept only the in-frame ones, dropping some. The sample has about 120,000 clones, about four fifths seen once; the top ten hold about a fifth. The sequenced sample consisted of PBMCs. These receptors all come from a man aged 30 to 39 in good health and CMV-seropositive. Each CDR3 is given without its conserved first and last residue.

TRBV9 | ASSAGTGTLNTEAF
TRBV28 | ASSPGGWNYGYT
TRBV15 | ATGRPNTGELF
TRBV4-1 | ASKSLIGTGTDTQY
TRBV7-3 | ASSLTRGTYEQY
TRBV30 | AWSLLGGLGNTIY
TRBV30 | AGGRIGVTEAF
TRBV11-2 | ASSLGLAAYNEQF
TRBV7-6 | ASSLAGGQGSEQY
TRBV7-2 | ASSLAGTGGNEKLF
TRBV9 | ASSDNVGRTGNHISSYNEQF
TRBV10-3 | AISDRRGNTIY
TRBV5-1 | ASRTGALGGEQF
TRBV11-1 | ASSLVAGGTDTQY
TRBV27 | ASSNNWGTANQPQH
TRBV12-5 | ASGRGAGEKLF
TRBV2 | ASSGRTGGTDTQY
TRBV5-1 | ASSFGGGHTDTQY
TRBV18 | ASSPTGKNTEAF